Sequencing of this TCR beta chain was carried out in a study of T cells after posttransplantation cyclophosphamide. Overall study results and limits: Tissue-infiltrating T cells from skin or gut overlapped little with blood T cells. Recipient CMV seropositivity and CMV reactivation strongly tracked TRB clonality.

Method: immunoSEQ multiplex PCR; TCRdb's copy keeps in-frame clones and lacks some. This table holds about 700 clones, more than 80% found once. V dropped 8 bases and J dropped 10 bases, with 14 bases sitting between them. This CDR3 region has 12 residues. Germline lookup yields CDR1 LNHDA and CDR2 SQIVND (reference sequence). Comments on this clone: Its matching antigen is unknown.

This rearrangement joins TRBV19 to TRBJ1-4; D possibly corresponds to TRBD1 (5 bases). The sample comprised gut tissue. This receptor was obtained from a middle-aged man. The CDR3 reads CASSFSGGKLFF. CDR3 DNA sequence: TGTGCCAGTTCGTTTTCCGGGGGAAAACTGTTTTTT.